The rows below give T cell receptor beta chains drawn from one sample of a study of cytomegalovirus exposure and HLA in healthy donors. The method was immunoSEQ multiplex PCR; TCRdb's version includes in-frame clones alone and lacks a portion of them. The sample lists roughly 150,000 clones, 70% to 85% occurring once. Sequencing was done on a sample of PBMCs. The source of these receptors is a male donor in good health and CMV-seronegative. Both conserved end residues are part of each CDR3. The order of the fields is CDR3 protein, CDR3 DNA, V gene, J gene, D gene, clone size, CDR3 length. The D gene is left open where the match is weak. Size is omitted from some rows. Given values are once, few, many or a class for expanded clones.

CASSQSVAEAFF	TGTGCCAGCAGCCAATCGGTCGCTGAAGCTTTCTTT	TRBV28	TRBJ1-1	.	.	12
CASSPLGQGAYQPQHF	TGTGCCAGCTCACCACTCGGACAGGGGGCATATCAGCCCCAGCATTTT	TRBV18	TRBJ1-5	TRBD1	few	16
CASSFVSSGRVLSEQFF	TGTGCCAGCAGCTTTGTGTCTAGCGGGAGGGTGTTAAGTGAGCAGTTCTTC	TRBV7-8	TRBJ2-1	TRBD2	.	17
CAWNTQKETQYF	TGTGCCTGGAACACCCAAAAAGAGACCCAGTACTTC	TRBV30	TRBJ2-5	.	.	12
CASSSLRDSTSREQYF	TGTGCCAGCAGCTCCCTGAGGGACAGCACTTCGAGGGAGCAGTACTTC	TRBV28	TRBJ2-7	TRBD1	.	16
CASSLDIEGSNYGYTF	TGTGCCAGCAGCTTAGACATAGAGGGCAGTAACTATGGCTACACCTTC	TRBV7-2	TRBJ1-2	.	.	16
CASQNNEKLFF	TGTGCCAGCCAGAATAATGAAAAACTGTTTTTT	TRBV28	TRBJ1-4	.	few	11
CASSERLAVGEDTQYF	TGTGCCAGCAGCGAGAGGCTAGCTGTTGGCGAAGATACGCAGTATTTT	TRBV9	TRBJ2-3	.	.	16
CASSTGTSGRTTYEQYF	TGTGCCAGCAGCACCGGGACTAGCGGGAGAACGACTTACGAGCAGTACTTC	TRBV2	TRBJ2-7	TRBD2	.	17
CASSGRRAGRTEAFF	TGTGCCAGCAGTGGAAGGAGGGCAGGGCGAACTGAAGCTTTCTTT	TRBV25-1	TRBJ1-1	.	once	15
CAGSLRRLAVYNEQFF	TGTGCCGGCAGCTTAAGGAGACTAGCGGTGTACAATGAGCAGTTCTTC	TRBV11-2	TRBJ2-1	TRBD2	.	16
CASSLGGGSADTQYF	TGTGCCAGCAGCTTAGGCGGGGGCAGTGCAGATACGCAGTATTTT	TRBV7-3	TRBJ2-3	.	.	15
CARSPSGGAGEQYF	TGTGCCAGAAGCCCTAGCGGGGGGGCAGGGGAGCAGTACTTC	TRBV5-3	TRBJ2-7	TRBD2	.	14
CSVVTGSGDTEAFF	TGCAGCGTTGTGACAGGGAGTGGGGACACTGAAGCTTTCTTT	TRBV29-1	TRBJ1-1	TRBD1	few	14
CASTLQGPYEQYF	TGTGCCAGCACCTTGCAGGGGCCCTACGAGCAGTACTTC	TRBV28	TRBJ2-7	.	.	13
CASSALQQGEQYF	TGTGCCAGCAGCGCTCTCCAACAGGGCGAGCAGTACTTC	TRBV9	TRBJ2-7	.	.	13
CASSYALADTQYF	TGTGCCAGCAGTTATGCTCTAGCAGATACGCAGTATTTT	TRBV5-4	TRBJ2-3	.	.	13
CASSRIAGGTDTQYF	TGCGCCAGCAGCCGGATAGCGGGGGGCACAGATACGCAGTATTTT	TRBV4-3	TRBJ2-3	TRBD2	.	15
CASSRKTGAYGYTF	TGTGCCAGCTCACGCAAAACAGGGGCCTATGGCTACACCTTC	TRBV18	TRBJ1-2	TRBD1	.	14
CASSPPGQGVNEQYF	TGTGCCAGCAGTCCCCCGGGACAGGGTGTCAACGAGCAGTACTTC	TRBV28	TRBJ2-7	TRBD1	.	15
CASNDIAGGATGLDNEQFF	TGTGCCAGCAACGACATAGCGGGAGGGGCAACTGGTCTTGACAATGAGCAGTTCTTC	TRBV28	TRBJ2-1	TRBD2	.	19
CASKVPGQGGEQYF	TGTGCCAGTAAAGTCCCGGGACAGGGTGGCGAGCAGTACTTC	TRBV19	TRBJ2-7	TRBD1	.	14
CSADYGYTF	TGCAGCGCGGACTATGGCTACACCTTC	TRBV29-1	TRBJ1-2	.	.	9
CASSEDSSILYEKLFF	TGTGCCAGCAGCGAGGACAGTTCAATACTATATGAAAAACTGTTTTTT	TRBV7-2	TRBJ1-4	.	.	16
CASSVAQGGYGQYF	TGTGCCAGCAGCGTAGCACAGGGAGGGTACGGGCAGTACTTC	TRBV9	TRBJ2-7	.	.	14
CASRGAGGNTEAFF	TGTGCCAGCAGGGGCGCAGGGGGGAACACTGAAGCTTTCTTT	TRBV6-6	TRBJ1-1	TRBD1	.	14
CASSGILGVGANVLTF	TGTGCCAGCAGTGGAATACTAGGAGTTGGGGCCAACGTCCTGACTTTC	TRBV6-1	TRBJ2-6	.	.	16
CASSEAIYEQYF	TGTGCCAGCAGTGAAGCAATATACGAGCAGTACTTC	TRBV6-1	TRBJ2-7	.	.	12
CASSHGTGNTEAFF	TGCGCCAGCAGCCACGGGACAGGGAACACTGAAGCTTTCTTT	TRBV5-1	TRBJ1-1	TRBD1	.	14